The entry that follows covers one TCR beta chain sequence. Its antigen is unknown. Time point reported: cycle 4 day 1 (C4D1), after five to seven weeks of nivolumab. Brentuximab vedotin exposure varied among the patients, all of whom had relapsed after autologous stem cell transplantation. With magnetic negative selection, CD4+ T cells were purified from PBMCs that had been thawed. This sample was taken from a study of PD-1 blockade in classical Hodgkin lymphoma. Study-level points and caveats: Reasons behind the repertoire differences stay unclear, perhaps disease activity or earlier therapy.

Here immunoSEQ multiplex PCR was the method, and the copy in TCRdb shows in-frame clones only, minus some. The sample shows 10,000 to 15,000 clones, about 79% of them seen only once. V gave up 4 bases and J gave up 4 bases, with 20 bases separating them. Germline V gene sequence: CDR1 SGHNT, CDR2 YYREEE (reference sequence). CDR3 size: 16 residues. The gene calls are TRBV5-4 and TRBJ1-1; tentatively, D is TRBD1 (5 bases). The source of this sequence is a human donor with classical Hodgkin lymphoma. The material was CD4+ T cells from blood, obtained before the fourth cycle of nivolumab. CDR3 sequence reads: CASSLSQAGTVTEAFF. CDR3 in DNA: TGTGCCAGCAGCCTCTCCCAGGCAGGGACGGTCACTGAAGCTTTCTTT.